This is a list of T cell receptor beta chains from one sample in a study of cytomegalovirus exposure and HLA in healthy donors. Method: immunoSEQ multiplex PCR; TCRdb's copy keeps in-frame clones and lacks some. The sample has under 60,000 clones, 60% to 85% seen once. The sequenced sample consisted of PBMCs. The receptors shown here come from a woman aged 40 to 50 in good health and CMV-seropositive. The CDR3 runs from the conserved cysteine through the conserved F or W. The D gene is left open where the match is weak. Only part of the rows carry a size: once, few, many, or a class if the clone is expanded.

CDR3nt: TGTGCCAGTAGTGTAGGGACAGTGCTACGGAATGAGCAGTTCTTC
CDR3aa: CASSVGTVLRNEQFF
v_gene: TRBV19
abundance: NA
d_gene: TRBD1
j_gene: TRBJ2-1

CDR3nt: TGTGCCACCCAAGACAGGGGTGAGCAGTTCTTC
CDR3aa: CATQDRGEQFF
v_gene: TRBV27
abundance: NA
d_gene: TRBD1
j_gene: TRBJ2-1

CDR3nt: TGTGCCAGCAGCTTTCTTACAGGGGGCTTCGGCGGGGGGGCCTACGAGCAGTACTTC
CDR3aa: CASSFLTGGFGGGAYEQYF
v_gene: TRBV7-8
abundance: few
d_gene: NA
j_gene: TRBJ2-7

CDR3nt: TGTGCCAGCAGTCCCTTAGGGGGGGGCACAGATACGCAGTATTTT
CDR3aa: CASSPLGGGTDTQYF
v_gene: TRBV27
abundance: few
d_gene: NA
j_gene: TRBJ2-3

CDR3nt: TGCGCCAGCAGCTTAATTACAGGGGTAGTCTCCTACGAGCAGTACTTC
CDR3aa: CASSLITGVVSYEQYF
v_gene: TRBV5-1
abundance: NA
d_gene: TRBD1
j_gene: TRBJ2-7

CDR3nt: TGTGCCAGTAGTTCGTCCGGGAAAAACATTCAGTACTTC
CDR3aa: CASSSSGKNIQYF
v_gene: TRBV19
abundance: NA
d_gene: NA
j_gene: TRBJ2-4

CDR3nt: TGTGCCAGCAGCTTGTTCCTCTCCTTGTTCGTTCATGAGCAGTTCTTC
CDR3aa: CASSLFLSLFVHEQFF
v_gene: TRBV5-6
abundance: NA
d_gene: NA
j_gene: TRBJ2-1

CDR3nt: TGTGCCAGCAGCGTAGTGCCGATCGGGGGGACAGATACGCAGTATTTT
CDR3aa: CASSVVPIGGTDTQYF
v_gene: TRBV9
abundance: once
d_gene: TRBD2
j_gene: TRBJ2-3

CDR3nt: TGTGCCAGCACCCCAGGGGGTCGGAACACTGAAGCTTTCTTT
CDR3aa: CASTPGGRNTEAFF
v_gene: TRBV2
abundance: NA
d_gene: TRBD1
j_gene: TRBJ1-1

CDR3nt: TGCGCCAGCAGTGACAGGGTCACTGAAGCTTTCTTT
CDR3aa: CASSDRVTEAFF
v_gene: TRBV10-2
abundance: NA
d_gene: NA
j_gene: TRBJ1-1

CDR3nt: TGCGCCAGCAGCTGGGGAGTAGCGGGGTCCACAGATACGCAGTATTTT
CDR3aa: CASSWGVAGSTDTQYF
v_gene: TRBV5-1
abundance: NA
d_gene: TRBD2
j_gene: TRBJ2-3

CDR3nt: TGTGCCAGCAGCGTAGAAGGGGGCTCGGGGACAGATACGCAGTATTTT
CDR3aa: CASSVEGGSGTDTQYF
v_gene: TRBV9
abundance: NA
d_gene: TRBD1
j_gene: TRBJ2-3

CDR3nt: TGTGCCAGCAGCCAAGACGGGGTAGGCACAGATACGCAGTATTTT
CDR3aa: CASSQDGVGTDTQYF
v_gene: TRBV4-2
abundance: NA
d_gene: NA
j_gene: TRBJ2-3

CDR3nt: TGTGCCAGTCTCCGAAGAGGGGGTCAAGAGACCCAGTACTTC
CDR3aa: CASLRRGGQETQYF
v_gene: TRBV6-5
abundance: NA
d_gene: NA
j_gene: TRBJ2-5

CDR3nt: TGTGCCATCAGTGAGAATCTGGGAGGGACAGGGGGTGAAAAACTGTTTTTT
CDR3aa: CAISENLGGTGGEKLFF
v_gene: TRBV10-3
abundance: NA
d_gene: TRBD1
j_gene: TRBJ1-4

CDR3nt: TGTGCCAGCAGCTTCTCTAGCGGGGGGGAGACCCAGTACTTC
CDR3aa: CASSFSSGGETQYF
v_gene: TRBV7-2
abundance: NA
d_gene: TRBD2
j_gene: TRBJ2-5

CDR3nt: TGTGCCAGCAGTAGGCGGACAGGGCTCTCAACTGAAGCTTTCTTT
CDR3aa: CASSRRTGLSTEAFF
v_gene: TRBV25-1
abundance: NA
d_gene: TRBD1
j_gene: TRBJ1-1

CDR3nt: TGTGCCACTGGAGCGGACACCGGGGAGCTGTTTTTT
CDR3aa: CATGADTGELFF
v_gene: TRBV7-3
abundance: few
d_gene: NA
j_gene: TRBJ2-2

CDR3nt: TGTGCCAGCTCAAGAGCGGGGGCTAGCACAGATACGCAGTATTTT
CDR3aa: CASSRAGASTDTQYF
v_gene: TRBV18
abundance: NA
d_gene: TRBD2
j_gene: TRBJ2-3

CDR3nt: TGTGCCAGCAGTTACTTCCAGGGAAGTGGGTCAGATACGCAGTATTTT
CDR3aa: CASSYFQGSGSDTQYF
v_gene: TRBV6-5
abundance: NA
d_gene: NA
j_gene: TRBJ2-3

CDR3nt: TGCGCCAGCAGCTTGGCGCGGGGGGCGGACACTGAAGCTTTCTTT
CDR3aa: CASSLARGADTEAFF
v_gene: TRBV5-1
abundance: NA
d_gene: NA
j_gene: TRBJ1-1

CDR3nt: TGTGCCAGTAGTGTGAGGTACATTCAGTACTTC
CDR3aa: CASSVRYIQYF
v_gene: TRBV19
abundance: NA
d_gene: NA
j_gene: TRBJ2-4

CDR3nt: TGTGCCAGCAGCGAAAGTCGGGACAGGGTGTATGGCTACACCTTC
CDR3aa: CASSESRDRVYGYTF
v_gene: TRBV6-1
abundance: NA
d_gene: TRBD1
j_gene: TRBJ1-2

CDR3nt: TGCGCCAGCAGCCTGACCGGGACAGGGAACACTGAAGCTTTCTTT
CDR3aa: CASSLTGTGNTEAFF
v_gene: TRBV5-1
abundance: NA
d_gene: TRBD1
j_gene: TRBJ1-1

CDR3nt: TGTGCCAGCAGCGTCCTTACTAACTATGGCTACACCTTC
CDR3aa: CASSVLTNYGYTF
v_gene: TRBV9
abundance: NA
d_gene: NA
j_gene: TRBJ1-2

CDR3nt: TGCGCCAGCAGCCTTAGGACAGGGACGGACGAGCAGTACTTC
CDR3aa: CASSLRTGTDEQYF
v_gene: TRBV4-1
abundance: once
d_gene: TRBD1
j_gene: TRBJ2-7

CDR3nt: TGTGCCAGCAGAAGGGACTTCAATTCACCCCTCCACTTT
CDR3aa: CASRRDFNSPLHF
v_gene: TRBV6-1
abundance: NA
d_gene: NA
j_gene: TRBJ1-6

CDR3nt: TGCGCCAGCAGCCACCAAGACAGGGTGGAGGAAAAACTGTTTTTT
CDR3aa: CASSHQDRVEEKLFF
v_gene: TRBV4-1
abundance: NA
d_gene: TRBD1
j_gene: TRBJ1-4

CDR3nt: TGTGCCAGCTCATCAGGGGGAATAGGAGCTTATGGCTACACCTTC
CDR3aa: CASSSGGIGAYGYTF
v_gene: TRBV18
abundance: once
d_gene: TRBD1
j_gene: TRBJ1-2

CDR3nt: TGTGCCAGCAGTTTAACGACAGATGGCTACACCTTC
CDR3aa: CASSLTTDGYTF
v_gene: TRBV6-6
abundance: NA
d_gene: NA
j_gene: TRBJ1-2

CDR3nt: TGCGCCAGCAGCCAATTGGGGGGGGGAATGTATAGCAATCAGCCCCAGCATTTT
CDR3aa: CASSQLGGGMYSNQPQHF
v_gene: TRBV4-1
abundance: NA
d_gene: NA
j_gene: TRBJ1-5

CDR3nt: TGTGCCAGCAGCTTCTCGGGACAGGAGTACTTC
CDR3aa: CASSFSGQEYF
v_gene: TRBV7-8
abundance: NA
d_gene: TRBD1
j_gene: TRBJ2-5

CDR3nt: TGTGCCAGCAGCTCCCGACTAGCGGGAGAGCAGTTCTTC
CDR3aa: CASSSRLAGEQFF
v_gene: TRBV13
abundance: NA
d_gene: TRBD2
j_gene: TRBJ2-1

CDR3nt: TGTGCCACCAGCAGAGATCAAAGGCGGGCTAATGAAAAACTGTTTTTT
CDR3aa: CATSRDQRRANEKLFF
v_gene: TRBV15
abundance: NA
d_gene: NA
j_gene: TRBJ1-4

CDR3nt: TGCGCCAGCAGCCAAGAGGGGGGGCCCCAGTCACCCCTCCACTTT
CDR3aa: CASSQEGGPQSPLHF
v_gene: TRBV4-1
abundance: NA
d_gene: NA
j_gene: TRBJ1-6

CDR3nt: TGTGCCAGTAGTAGGATCACAGGAACGAACACCGGGGAGCTGTTTTTT
CDR3aa: CASSRITGTNTGELFF
v_gene: TRBV19
abundance: NA
d_gene: NA
j_gene: TRBJ2-2

CDR3nt: TGCGCCAGCAGCGCTAGACAGGGAAGGGATCAGCCCCAGCATTTT
CDR3aa: CASSARQGRDQPQHF
v_gene: TRBV10-2
abundance: NA
d_gene: TRBD1
j_gene: TRBJ1-5

CDR3nt: TGTGCCAGCAGCCCGAGTGGGGGGGCGTACGAGCAGTACTTC
CDR3aa: CASSPSGGAYEQYF
v_gene: TRBV7-3
abundance: NA
d_gene: NA
j_gene: TRBJ2-7